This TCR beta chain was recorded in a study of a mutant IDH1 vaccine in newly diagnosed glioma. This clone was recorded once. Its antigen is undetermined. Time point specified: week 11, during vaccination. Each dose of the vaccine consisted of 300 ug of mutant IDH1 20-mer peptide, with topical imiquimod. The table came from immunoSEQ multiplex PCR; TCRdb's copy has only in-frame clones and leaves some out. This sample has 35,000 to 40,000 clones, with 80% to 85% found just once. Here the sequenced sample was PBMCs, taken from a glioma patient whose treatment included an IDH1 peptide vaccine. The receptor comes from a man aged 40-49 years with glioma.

In DNA, the CDR3 is TGTGCCAGCAGTTTGGGACAGGGAAGGACTGAAGCTTTCTTT. Its translation: CASSLGQGRTEAFF. The V gene is TRBV7-2, the J gene TRBJ1-1, with 9 bases identical to TRBD1. Germline V gene sequence: CDR1 SGHTA, CDR2 FQGNSA. The CDR3 spans 14 residues. After removal of 6 bases from V and 5 bases from J, the junction contained 7 bases not matched to a gene.